The present T cell receptor beta chain was sequenced within a study of shared clonotypes between healthy human individuals. Regarding the study as a whole: Clonotype sharing among donors, it was expected, would be affected by sequencing depth.

Notes on this clone: Its antigen is unidentified.

The protocol was immunoSEQ multiplex PCR, while the TCRdb copy is restricted to in-frame clones and leaves out a portion. The sample shows approximately 470,000 clones, more than 65% of them seen only once. Germline CDR1 SGHRS, CDR2 YFSETQ. The CDR3 extends over 13 amino acids. Trimming pared 9 bases from V and 3 bases from J, leaving 12 bases between. When samples were unsorted, approximately 90 million PBMCs were used for genomic DNA. The sequenced sample consisted of PBMCs. This chain connects TRBV5-1 to TRBJ1-4, with a possible D match to TRBD1 (5 bases). The sequence derives from a woman aged 40 to 50 in good health. Some clones in this sample may be carry-over from other donors' samples. This CDR3 is CATQDRPNEKLFF. For the CDR3, the DNA is TGCGCCACACAGGACCGACCTAATGAAAAACTGTTTTTT.